This T cell receptor (beta chain) is drawn from a study of blood T cell repertoires in COVID-19. Study-level background: COVID-19 samples from acute and convalescent phases originated in the United States, Italy and Spain. PBMCs, B-cell-depleted T cells, or T cells provided the cDNA or gDNA that made up the material.

Sequenced by immunoSEQ multiplex PCR; TCRdb stores in-frame clones only, minus some. The sample yields fewer than 150,000 clones, over 70% seen once. The germline CDR1 and CDR2 sequences are SGHVS and FNYEAQ. Trimming took 1 base from V and 5 from J; bases not matched to a gene: 6. The CDR3 extends over 16 amino acids. The clonotype originates from a man of 80 years or more with acute or convalescent COVID-19. The rearrangement uses TRBV7-6 and TRBJ2-7; 12 bases fit TRBD1. The sequencing input was peripheral blood. The CDR3 nucleotides are TGTGCCAGCAGCTTAGGGTGGGGGACAGGGGGCGACGAGCAGTACTTC. Amino acids: CASSLGWGTGGDEQYF. Together with reference TRBV7-6 and TRBJ2-7, the CDR3 gives the full variable domain: GAGVSQSPRYKVTKRGQDVALRCDPISGHVSLYWYRQALGQGPEFLTYFNYEAQQDKSGLPNDRFSAERPEGSISTLTIQRTEQRDSAMYRCASSLGWGTGGDEQYFGPGTRLTVT.